A single sample gave rise to the 15 T cell receptor beta chains below, sequenced in a study of T cell repertoires in cytomegalovirus infection. TCRdb re-called the reads through MiXCR, storing one row per CDR3 protein. The sample shows hundreds of thousands of distinct CDR3 sequences, 20% to 25% of them seen only once. Material for sequencing was CD8+ T cells from PBMCs. Receptor source: a human donor in good health (CMV status not recorded). Some clones in this sample may be carry-over from other donors' samples.

Note on this clonotype: A much larger clone lies one base from this, so it may be a read error. This chain joins TRBV7-6 and TRBJ2-1, with 11 positions matching TRBD2. The CDR3 covers 17 residues. Germline V gene data show CDR1 as SGHVS and CDR2 as FNYEAQ. The CDR3 region has the DNA TGTGTCAGCAGCCAAAAGATTCTAGCGGGGGGTTACAATGAGCAGTTCTTC. This translates into CVSSQKILAGGYNEQFF.

Points on this clonotype: The junction does not match germline at one end; this may be a read error. The chain couples TRBV27 to TRBJ1-4; D remains unclear. The germline V gene encodes CDR1 MNHEY and CDR2 SMNVEV (reference sequence). The CDR3 is 14 residues long. CDR3 amino acids: CAGSFDPYNGKLFF. The CDR3 DNA is TGTGCCGGCAGTTTCGACCCCTACAATGGAAAACTGTTTTTT. Drawing the rest from reference TRBV27 and TRBJ1-4, the complete variable domain is EAQVTQNPRYLITVTGKKLTVTCSQNMNHEYMSWYRQDPGLGLRQIYYSMNVEVTDKGDVPEGYKVSRKEKRNFPLILESPSPNQTSLYFCAGSFDPYNGKLFFGSGTQLSVL.

The sample holds many counts of this clonotype. The V gene is TRBV7-2, the J gene TRBJ2-1, with 8 bases that match TRBD2. Germline CDR1 is SGHTA and CDR2 is FQGNSA. The CDR3 covers 14 residues. V trimming: 5 bases; J trimming: 7 bases; junction bases outside the gene matches: 7. The CDR3 nucleotides are TGTGCCAGCAGCCCTGGGGCTAGCGGGAATGAGCAGTTCTTC. Amino acids: CASSPGASGNEQFF.

The chain joins TRBV28 to TRBJ1-2, with a tentative D call TRBD1 (5 bases). The length of the CDR3 is 13 residues. Germline V gene data show CDR1 as MDHEN and CDR2 as SYDVKM. The ends were cut back, 1 base at V and 14 bases at J, with 17 bases in the middle. The CDR3 protein is CASSLLQAAPETF. The CDR3 DNA sequence: TGTGCCAGCAGTTTATTACAGGCCGCGCCTGAAACCTTC.

This clonotype was detected a few times. V is TRBV12-3 or TRBV12-4 and J is TRBJ2-7; no definite D call. The CDR3 is 14 residues long. V lost 3 bases, J lost 5 bases, and 14 bases lay in between. CDR3 residues: CASSLGAPEDEQYF. The CDR3 bases are TGTGCCAGCAGTTTGGGCGCACCAGAGGACGAGCAGTACTTC.

This clonotype was seen at least ten times. The chain employs TRBV7-6 and TRBJ1-1; tentative D call: TRBD1 (5 bases). V lost 1 base to trimming and J lost 1 base, with 7 bases between them. Germline-derived CDR1 and CDR2 are SGHVS and FNYEAQ. CDR3 size: 14 residues. Written as DNA, the CDR3 is TGTGCCAGCAGCTTAGGGGGCCCGAACACTGAAGCTTTCTTT. It codes for CASSLGGPNTEAFF.

The CDR3 DNA sequence: TGTGCCGGCCTCGGACCGGATGGCTACACCTTC. Its translation is CAGLGPDGYTF. The J gene is TRBJ1-2, the V gene TRBV25-1; D remains ambiguous. The CDR3 loop spans 11 amino acids. Trimming stripped 11 bases from V and 6 bases from J, with 13 bases between. Germline V gives CDR1 MGHDK, CDR2 SYGVNS.

V gene TRBV13 combines with J gene TRBJ2-5; the D gene is possibly TRBD1 (6 bases). This CDR3 region has 14 residues. The ends were cut back, 5 bases at V and 4 bases at J, with 14 bases in the middle. From germline, CDR1 is PRHDT and CDR2 FYEKMQ (reference sequence). Here the CDR3 DNA reads TGTGCCAGCAGCATACAGGGAAGCGGAGAGACCCAGTACTTC. Encoded protein: CASSIQGSGETQYF.

This clonotype was counted ten times or more. The chain has TRBV28 and TRBJ1-2; 7 bases fit TRBD1. V lost 8 bases and J lost 7; bases outside the gene matches: 13. The germline V gene encodes CDR1 MDHEN and CDR2 SYDVKM. The CDR3 totals 14 residues. This CDR3 is CASGLDRDSIGYTF. CDR3 sequence (DNA): TGTGCCAGCGGCCTCGACAGGGACTCTATTGGCTACACCTTC.

This clonotype was counted between two and nine times. The chain has TRBV6-1 and TRBJ2-1; 9 bases are a match to TRBD2. Per germline, CDR1 MNHNS and CDR2 SASEGT. Trimming cost V 6 bases and J 4 bases; bases outside gene matches: 10. CDR3 size: 16 residues. This CDR3 is CASSWAGGGEYNEQFF. DNA for the CDR3: TGTGCCAGCAGCTGGGCTGGCGGGGGGGAGTACAATGAGCAGTTCTTC.

V is TRBV6-5 and J is TRBJ2-4, with 7 bases aligning to TRBD2. The CDR3 totals 18 residues. CDR1 is MNHEY and CDR2 is SVGAGI in the germline V gene. The V gene end was trimmed by 5 bases and the J gene end by 0 bases; junction bases not matched to a gene: 13. The CDR3 region has the DNA TGTGCCAGCAGTCCCCCCGGGCGGGAGACTCTAGCCAAAAACATTCAGTACTTC. This gives the protein CASSPPGRETLAKNIQYF.

The V gene is TRBV27, the J gene TRBJ2-5; no clear D gene. The germline V gene has CDR1 MNHEY and CDR2 SMNVEV (reference sequence). This CDR3 has 14 residues. Trimming removed 2 bases at V and 5 bases at J, with 12 bases between. The CDR3 DNA reads as TGTGCCAGCAGTTTAACGACGGTACCCGAGACCCAGTACTTC. This translates into CASSLTTVPETQYF.

V gene TRBV2 combines with J gene TRBJ2-3, with 7 bases fitting TRBD1. The CDR3 is made up of 16 amino acids. Germline-derived CDR1 and CDR2 are SNHLY and FYNNEI. Unmatched junction bases numbered 8, after V lost 3 bases and J lost 2 bases. The DNA of the CDR3 is TGTGCCAGCAGTGAGGATTGGGGACAGATCACAGATACGCAGTATTTT. Protein sequence: CASSEDWGQITDTQYF.

A few counts support this clonotype. The gene calls are TRBV6-2 or TRBV6-3 and TRBJ2-7; 13 nucleotides align to TRBD2. Germline loops: CDR1 MNHEY, CDR2 SVGEGT. Trimming at V came to 6 bases and at J to 4 bases, leaving 9 bases not matched to a gene. The CDR3 totals 16 residues. The CDR3 spells CASSPGLAGPWYEQYF. CDR3 bases: TGTGCCAGCAGCCCGGGACTAGCGGGGCCATGGTACGAGCAGTACTTC.

This clonotype was seen a handful of times. This chain links TRBV11-3 with TRBJ2-2; 7 nucleotides match TRBD1. Germline values: CDR1 SGHNT, CDR2 YENEEA. After removal of 4 bases from V and 5 bases from J, the junction contained 13 bases not matched to a gene. This CDR3 has 17 amino acids. CDR3 nucleotide sequence: TGTGCCAGCAGCTCCCGACAGGGACCCTCGGAAACCGGGGAGCTGTTTTTT. Protein sequence: CASSSRQGPSETGELFF.